This entry lists 16 T cell receptor beta chains sequenced from one sample in a study of CD8 T cells in ankylosing spondylitis. From the 5' RACE reads, TCRdb called clonotypes with MiXCR, one entry per CDR3 protein. In the table there are some 71,000 distinct CDR3 sequences, 5.3% of which are singletons. Source material: blood, either unsorted or a sorted T cell fraction (not recorded which). These TCRs come from a male donor with ankylosing spondylitis or in good health (not recorded which).

The table lists this clonotype with many counts. The chain combines TRBV5-1 with TRBJ2-3; tentative D call: TRBD1 (5 bases). Germline V gene lookup returns CDR1 SGHRS and CDR2 YFSETQ. Trimming removed 5 bases from V and 2 bases from J, with 9 bases in between. This CDR3 spans 13 amino acids. The CDR3 is CASRDRNTDTQYF. CDR3 DNA sequence: TGCGCCAGCAGAGACAGAAACACAGATACGCAGTATTTT.

This clonotype has at least ten counts. This rearrangement joins TRBV20-1 to TRBJ2-7, with D possibly being TRBD1 (5 bases). CDR3 size: 14 residues. Germline V gives CDR1 DFQATT, CDR2 SNEGSKA (reference sequence). Between the trimmed V and J ends, which lost 3 bases and 6 bases, there was a span of 18 bases. The CDR3 sequence: CSARKGLSAGEQYF. CDR3 DNA sequence: TGCAGTGCTAGGAAGGGGTTGTCGGCCGGCGAGCAGTACTTC.

The sample holds many counts of this clonotype. An end of the junction does not agree with germline; a read error may underlie this. The rearrangement uses TRBV12-3 or TRBV12-4 and TRBJ1-6; D is uncertain. This CDR3 has 15 amino acids. CDR3 coding DNA: TGTGCCAGCAGCTTAGAAACGAAAGCGGCTTCACCCCTCCACTTT. It yields the protein CASSLETKAASPLHF.

At least ten counts were recorded for this clonotype. The chain recombines TRBV5-1 with TRBJ2-4; 7 nucleotides agree with TRBD1. Germline V CDR1 and CDR2: SGHRS, YFSETQ. This CDR3 contains 14 residues. The ends lost 0 bases at V and 6 bases at J; junction bases unmatched: 3. CDR3 residues: CASSLGGTVNIQYF. The CDR3 DNA reads TGCGCCAGCAGCTTGGGTGGGACAGTAAACATTCAGTACTTC.

The table lists this clonotype with many counts. V gene TRBV5-6 combines with J gene TRBJ2-7; maybe TRBD1 (6 bases). V lost 3 bases to trimming and J lost 0 bases, with 13 bases between them. Germline V gives CDR1 SGHDT, CDR2 YYEEEE. The CDR3 has 15 amino acids. As DNA, the CDR3 is TGTGCCAGCAGCTCGAAAGACAGGACCTCCTACGAGCAGTACTTC. Its translation: CASSSKDRTSYEQYF.

This clonotype was found many times. The chain is built from TRBV30 and TRBJ2-5, with D tentatively TRBD1 (5 bases). V was trimmed by 0 bases and J by 3 bases, leaving 14 bases between them. This CDR3 has 15 residues. The germline V gene encodes CDR1 GTSNPN and CDR2 SVGIG (reference sequence). CDR3 bases: TGTGCCTGGAGTGTTCCCACCCCGACAGAAGAGACCCAGTACTTC. This sequence encodes CAWSVPTPTEETQYF.

This clonotype was counted many times. The chain joins TRBV3-1 to TRBJ2-2, with TRBD1 as a possible D gene (6 bases). The CDR3 is made up of 15 amino acids. Between the trimmed V and J ends, which lost 1 base and 6 bases, there was a span of 12 bases. From germline, CDR1 is LGHDT and CDR2 YNNKEL (reference sequence). The CDR3 DNA follows: TGTGCCAGCAGCCAAGCCAACAGGGCCCCCGGGGAGCTGTTTTTT. Its translation is CASSQANRAPGELFF.

This clonotype was seen many times. The rearrangement links TRBV7-8 to TRBJ1-6; weak D call: TRBD1 (5 bases). Germline V gene lookup returns CDR1 SGHVS and CDR2 FQNEAQ. The ends were cut back, 5 bases at V and 8 bases at J, with 13 bases in the middle. This CDR3 comprises 14 residues. As DNA, the CDR3 is TGTGCCAGCAGCCCCCCAGGGTTAGATTCACCCCTCCACTTT. Protein: CASSPPGLDSPLHF.

This clonotype was detected ten times or more. The chain joins TRBV12-3 or TRBV12-4 to TRBJ1-2; 7 bases are a match to TRBD1. The CDR3 is made up of 13 amino acids. The trim removed 6 bases at V and 8 bases at J, leaving 9 bases unmatched. The CDR3 coding sequence is TGTGCCAGCAGAGACACAGGGGCCGAAGGCTACACCTTC. Its protein product is CASRDTGAEGYTF.

This clonotype has a count of ten or more. The genes are TRBV19 and TRBJ2-7; TRBD1 agrees at 10 bases. CDR1 is LNHDA and CDR2 is SQIVND in the germline V gene (reference sequence). The CDR3 totals 14 residues. The junction had 2 bases not matched to a gene; V was cut back by 5 bases and J by 1 base. The CDR3 protein is CASSRDRGSYEQYF. In DNA form, the CDR3 reads TGTGCCAGTAGTCGGGACAGGGGTTCCTACGAGCAGTACTTC.

This clonotype was seen repeatedly, ten times or more. The V call is TRBV12-3 or TRBV12-4, the J call TRBJ1-4; 7 positions match TRBD1. This CDR3 region has 15 residues. J gave up 5 bases and V 7 bases, and 10 bases lay outside the gene matches. Written as DNA, the CDR3 is TGTGCCAGCACCCTTTATCCGACAGGGAATGAAAAACTGTTTTTT. Translated: CASTLYPTGNEKLFF.

This clonotype was seen ten or more times. This chain uses TRBV19 with TRBJ2-3; no clear D gene. Trimming removed 5 bases at V and 3 bases at J, with 21 bases between. The CDR3 totals 17 residues. In germline, CDR1 is LNHDA, CDR2 SQIVND (reference sequence). The CDR3 DNA sequence: TGTGCCAGTAGTCATTTGGGCCCCGGACGGATTACAGATACGCAGTATTTT. Its protein is CASSHLGPGRITDTQYF. The full variable domain, with the rest looked up from reference TRBV19 and TRBJ2-3, is DGGITQSPKYLFRKEGQNVTLSCEQNLNHDAMYWYRQDPGQGLRLIYYSQIVNDFQKGDIAEGYSVSREKKESFPLTVTSAQKNPTAFYLCASSHLGPGRITDTQYFGPGTRLTVL.

This clonotype was counted at least ten times. This rearrangement joins TRBV7-3 to TRBJ2-5, with 7 positions matching TRBD2. The V segment lost 3 bases and the J segment 4 bases; nucleotides outside the gene matches: 5. The germline gives CDR1 SGHTA, CDR2 FQGTGA. This CDR3 region has 14 residues. This CDR3 is CASSFGTIGETQYF. CDR3 DNA: TGTGCCAGCAGCTTCGGGACTATCGGAGAGACCCAGTACTTC.

In the case of this clonotype: Compared with germline, one end of the junction differs, possibly owing to a read error. V and J are TRBV18 and TRBJ1-2; 9 bases line up with TRBD1. Germline values: CDR1 KGHSH, CDR2 LQKENI. CDR3 size: 15 residues. This chain's CDR3 is CANSPTGTGFDGYTF. In DNA form, the CDR3 reads TGTGCCAACTCACCTACCGGGACAGGGTTCGATGGCTACACCTTC.

This clonotype has a count of ten or more. V and J are TRBV5-1 and TRBJ2-2; D uncertain. Per the germline V gene, CDR1 is SGHRS and CDR2 is YFSETQ. Trimming left V 2 bases short and J 4 bases short, with 9 bases between. CDR3 length: 14 residues. CDR3 loop: CASSFQGITGELFF. The CDR3 bases are TGCGCCAGCAGCTTTCAAGGTATCACCGGGGAGCTGTTTTTT.

Ten or more counts support this clonotype. The rearrangement uses TRBV20-1 and TRBJ1-6, with D tentatively TRBD1 (6 bases). Germline V gives CDR1 DFQATT, CDR2 SNEGSKA (reference sequence). This CDR3 region has 15 residues. Trimming removed 3 bases at V and 5 bases at J, with 14 bases between. The CDR3 sequence: CSASGQGRNNSPLHF. The CDR3 DNA reads TGCAGTGCTAGTGGCCAGGGGAGGAATAATTCACCCCTCCACTTT.